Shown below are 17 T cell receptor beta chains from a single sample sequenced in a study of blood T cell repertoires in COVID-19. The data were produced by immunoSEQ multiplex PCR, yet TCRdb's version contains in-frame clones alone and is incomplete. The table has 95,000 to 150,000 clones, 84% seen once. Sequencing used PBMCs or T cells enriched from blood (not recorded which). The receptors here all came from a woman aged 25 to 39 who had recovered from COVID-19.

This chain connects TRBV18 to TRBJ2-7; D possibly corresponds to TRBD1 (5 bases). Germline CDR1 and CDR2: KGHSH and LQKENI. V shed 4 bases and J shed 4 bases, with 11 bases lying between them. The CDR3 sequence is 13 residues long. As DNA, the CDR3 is TGTGCCAGCTCACGGCCAGGGCAGTACGAGCAGTACTTC. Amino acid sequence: CASSRPGQYEQYF.

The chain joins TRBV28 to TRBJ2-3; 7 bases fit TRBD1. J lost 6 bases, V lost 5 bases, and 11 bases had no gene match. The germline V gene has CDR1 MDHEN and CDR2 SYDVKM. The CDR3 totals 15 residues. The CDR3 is CASSTRKTGTDTQYF. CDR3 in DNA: TGTGCCAGCAGTACCCGAAAGACAGGGACGGATACGCAGTATTTT.

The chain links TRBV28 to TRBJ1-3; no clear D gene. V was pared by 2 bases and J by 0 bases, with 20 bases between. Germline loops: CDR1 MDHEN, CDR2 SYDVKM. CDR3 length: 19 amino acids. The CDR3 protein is CASSLEVPGRAFSGNTIYF. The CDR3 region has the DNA TGTGCCAGCAGTTTAGAAGTACCGGGGAGAGCATTCTCTGGAAACACCATATATTTT. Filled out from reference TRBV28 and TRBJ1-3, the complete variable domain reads DVKVTQSSRYLVKRTGEKVFLECVQDMDHENMFWYRQDPGLGLRLIYFSYDVKMKEKGDIPEGYSVSREKKERFSLILESASTNQTSMYLCASSLEVPGRAFSGNTIYFGEGSWLTVV.

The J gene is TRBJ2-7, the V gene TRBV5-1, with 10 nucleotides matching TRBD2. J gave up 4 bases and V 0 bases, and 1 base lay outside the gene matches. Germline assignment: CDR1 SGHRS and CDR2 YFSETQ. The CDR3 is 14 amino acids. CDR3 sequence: CASSLGTSGYEQYF. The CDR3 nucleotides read TGCGCCAGCAGCTTGGGGACTAGCGGTTACGAGCAGTACTTC.

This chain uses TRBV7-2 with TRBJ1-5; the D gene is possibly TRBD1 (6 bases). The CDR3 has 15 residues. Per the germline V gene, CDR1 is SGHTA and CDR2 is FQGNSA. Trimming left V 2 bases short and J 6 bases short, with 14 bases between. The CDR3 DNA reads TGTGCCAGCAGCTTAACAGGGCAATACGGTCAGCCCCAGCATTTT. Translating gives CASSLTGQYGQPQHF. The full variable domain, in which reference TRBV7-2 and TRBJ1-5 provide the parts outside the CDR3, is GAGVSQSPSNKVTEKGKDVELRCDPISGHTALYWYRQSLGQGLEFLIYFQGNSAPDKSGLPSDRFSAERTGGSVSTLTIQRTQQEDSAVYLCASSLTGQYGQPQHFGDGTRLSIL.

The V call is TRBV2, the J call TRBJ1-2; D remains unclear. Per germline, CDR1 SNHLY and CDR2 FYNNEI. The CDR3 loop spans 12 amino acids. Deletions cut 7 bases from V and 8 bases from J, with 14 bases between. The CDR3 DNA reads TGTGCCAGCAAATTGGGTGGGAGGGGCTACACCTTC. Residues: CASKLGGRGYTF.

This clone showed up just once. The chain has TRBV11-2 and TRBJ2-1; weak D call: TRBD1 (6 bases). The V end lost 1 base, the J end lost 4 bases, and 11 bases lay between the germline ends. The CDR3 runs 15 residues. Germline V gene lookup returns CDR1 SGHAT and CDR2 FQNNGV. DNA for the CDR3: TGTGCCAGCAGCTTAGGGGACAACCCGTACAATGAGCAGTTCTTC. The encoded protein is CASSLGDNPYNEQFF.

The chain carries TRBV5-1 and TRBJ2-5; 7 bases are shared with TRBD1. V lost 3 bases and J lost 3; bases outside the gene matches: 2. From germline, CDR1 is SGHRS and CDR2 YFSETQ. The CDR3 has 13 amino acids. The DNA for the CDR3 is TGCGCCAGCAGCTGGGGGACAGAAGAGACCCAGTACTTC. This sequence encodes CASSWGTEETQYF.

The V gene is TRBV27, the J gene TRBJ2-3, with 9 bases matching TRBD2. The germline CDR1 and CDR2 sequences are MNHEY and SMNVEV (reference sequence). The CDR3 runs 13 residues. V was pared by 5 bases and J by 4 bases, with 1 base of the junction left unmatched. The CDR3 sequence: CASSPSGADTQYF. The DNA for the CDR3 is TGTGCCAGCAGTCCTAGCGGGGCAGATACGCAGTATTTT.

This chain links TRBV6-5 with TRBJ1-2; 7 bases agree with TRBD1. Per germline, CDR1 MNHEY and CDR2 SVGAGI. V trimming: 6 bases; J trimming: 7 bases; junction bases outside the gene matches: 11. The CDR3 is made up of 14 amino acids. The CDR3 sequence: CASRQTGSTVGYTF. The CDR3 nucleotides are TGTGCCAGCAGGCAGACAGGGTCGACTGTTGGCTACACCTTC.

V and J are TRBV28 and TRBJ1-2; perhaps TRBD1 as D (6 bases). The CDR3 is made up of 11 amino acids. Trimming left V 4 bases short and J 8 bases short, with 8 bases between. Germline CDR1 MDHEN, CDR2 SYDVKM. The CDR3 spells CASSSGVGYTF. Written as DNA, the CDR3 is TGTGCCAGCAGTTCAGGGGTCGGCTACACCTTC.

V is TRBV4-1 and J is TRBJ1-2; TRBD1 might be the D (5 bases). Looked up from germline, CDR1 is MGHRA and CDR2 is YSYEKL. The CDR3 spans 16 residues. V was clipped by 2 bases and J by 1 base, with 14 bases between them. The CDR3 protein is CASSQRYPGVNYGYTF. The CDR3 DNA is TGCGCCAGCAGCCAAAGATACCCGGGGGTTAACTATGGCTACACCTTC.

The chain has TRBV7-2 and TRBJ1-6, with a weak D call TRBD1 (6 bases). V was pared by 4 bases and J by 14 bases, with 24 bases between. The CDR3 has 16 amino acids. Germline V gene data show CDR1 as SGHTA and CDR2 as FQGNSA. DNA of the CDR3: TGTGCCAGCAGCTCGAGGGGGTCAGGCGAAGCCTTCACCCTCCACTTT. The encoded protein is CASSSRGSGEAFTLHF.

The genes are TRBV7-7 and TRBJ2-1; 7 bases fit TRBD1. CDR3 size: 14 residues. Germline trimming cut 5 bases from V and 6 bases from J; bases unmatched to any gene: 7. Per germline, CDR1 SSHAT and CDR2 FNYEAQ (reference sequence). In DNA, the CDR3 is TGTGCCAGCAGCCCTTCAGGGGGTTCCAATGAGCAGTTCTTC. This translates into CASSPSGGSNEQFF.

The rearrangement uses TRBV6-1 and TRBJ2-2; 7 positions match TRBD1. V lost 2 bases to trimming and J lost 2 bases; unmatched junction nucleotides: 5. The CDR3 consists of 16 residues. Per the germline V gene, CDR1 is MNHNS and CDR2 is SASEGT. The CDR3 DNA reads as TGTGCCAGCAGTGAAAGGGGGCAGATTAACACCGGGGAGCTGTTTTTT. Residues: CASSERGQINTGELFF.

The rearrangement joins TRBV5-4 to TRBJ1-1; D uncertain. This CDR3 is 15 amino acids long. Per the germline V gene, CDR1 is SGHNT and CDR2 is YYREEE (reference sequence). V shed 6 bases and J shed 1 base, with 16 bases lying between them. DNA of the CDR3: TGTGCCAGCAAGCCCCTGGGGAGGTCGAACACTGAAGCTTTCTTT. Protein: CASKPLGRSNTEAFF.

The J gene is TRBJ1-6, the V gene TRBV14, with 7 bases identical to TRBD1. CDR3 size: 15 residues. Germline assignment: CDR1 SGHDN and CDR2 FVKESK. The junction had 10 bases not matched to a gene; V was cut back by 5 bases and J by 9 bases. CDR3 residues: CASSIFGDSFSPLHF. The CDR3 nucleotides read TGTGCCAGCAGCATCTTCGGGGACAGTTTTTCACCCCTCCACTTT.